This TCR beta chain was documented in a study of blood T cell repertoires in COVID-19. The CDR3 spans 15 residues. Germline values: CDR1 LNHDA, CDR2 SQIVND (reference sequence). V lost 0 bases and J lost 2, with 8 bases in between. Repertoires were generated with immunoSEQ multiplex PCR, while TCRdb's copy carries only in-frame clones and drops some. Counted here are about 160,000 clones, roughly 90% occurring once; the ten biggest clones make up approximately 5%. The source is a man aged 25-45 years with COVID-19, enrolled during active disease. This chain uses TRBV19 with TRBJ2-1, with D possibly matching TRBD1 (5 bases). The material sequenced was peripheral blood. CDR3 coding DNA: TGTGCCAGTAGTATAGATTCAGGGACCTACAATGAGCAGTTCTTC. Translated: CASSIDSGTYNEQFF.